Listed below are T cell receptor beta chains from one sample, sequenced in a study of shared clonotypes between healthy human individuals. Data came from immunoSEQ multiplex PCR; TCRdb stores just in-frame clones and leaves some out. Of under 750,000 clones listed, 55% to 75% are singletons. The specimen was memory CD4+ T cells sorted from blood. The receptor source for this set is a woman in her thirties in good health. Both conserved end residues are part of each CDR3. The order of the fields is D gene, clone size, J gene, V gene, CDR3 protein, CDR3 DNA. A D gene is named only where the DNA matches it firmly. Clone size, where shown, is once, few, many, or a class for clones that have expanded.

>.|.|TRBJ1-1|TRBV25-1
CASTSTVHEAFF
TGTGCCAGTACCTCGACGGTTCATGAAGCTTTCTTT
>.|.|TRBJ1-2|TRBV6-5
CASSYLSRGEGGYTF
TGTGCCAGCAGTTACCTATCCAGGGGAGAGGGTGGCTACACCTTC
>.|once|TRBJ1-1|TRBV28
CASYREMNTEAFF
TGTGCCAGCTACAGGGAAATGAACACTGAAGCTTTCTTT
>TRBD2|.|TRBJ2-1|TRBV6-6
CASSYPGLGDEQFF
TGTGCCAGCAGTTACCCGGGACTAGGGGATGAGCAGTTCTTC
>TRBD1|.|TRBJ1-4|TRBV7-2
CASSLTGASEKLFF
TGTGCCAGCAGCTTAACAGGGGCTTCTGAAAAACTGTTTTTT
>.|.|TRBJ1-5|TRBV19
CASRRQDGGQPQHF
TGTGCCAGTAGACGACAGGACGGAGGTCAGCCCCAGCATTTT
>.|few|TRBJ2-7|TRBV28
CATGTSYEQYF
TGTGCCACTGGGACTTCCTACGAGCAGTACTTC
>.|.|TRBJ1-2|TRBV11-2
CASSSLLGGYGYTF
TGTGCCAGCAGCTCCCTCCTAGGGGGCTATGGCTACACCTTC
>TRBD1|.|TRBJ1-2|TRBV10-3
CAISAEGQVYGYTF
TGTGCCATCAGTGCGGAGGGACAGGTCTATGGCTACACCTTC
>TRBD1|once|TRBJ1-5|TRBV4-1
CASSQVLSTGSSNQPQHF
TGCGCCAGCAGCCAAGTATTATCGACAGGGTCGAGCAATCAGCCCCAGCATTTT
>TRBD2|once|TRBJ2-2|TRBV2
CASSQREGNTGELFF
TGTGCCAGCAGTCAGCGGGAGGGGAACACCGGGGAGCTGTTTTTT
>TRBD1|.|TRBJ2-7|TRBV29-1
CSVDSGQGTREQYF
TGCAGCGTTGACAGCGGACAGGGGACGCGCGAGCAGTACTTC
>.|.|TRBJ2-7|TRBV11-1
CASSLAPTGGNEQYF
TGTGCCAGCAGCTTAGCCCCAACAGGAGGGAACGAGCAGTACTTC
>TRBD1|.|TRBJ1-1|TRBV2
CASSVRQGLEAFF
TGTGCCAGCAGCGTGAGACAGGGGCTGGAAGCTTTCTTT
>TRBD1|.|TRBJ1-1|TRBV5-1
CASSYDRDTEAFF
TGCGCCAGCAGTTACGACAGGGACACTGAAGCTTTCTTT
>.|.|TRBJ1-2|TRBV18
CASSPTENYGYTF
TGTGCCAGCTCACCCACAGAAAACTATGGCTACACCTTC
>.|.|TRBJ2-1|TRBV7-8
CASRIRGELEQFF
TGTGCCAGCAGGATTAGAGGGGAGCTCGAGCAGTTCTTC
>.|.|TRBJ1-3|TRBV19
CASSSDRGNTIYF
TGTGCCAGTAGTTCAGACCGTGGAAACACCATATATTTT
>.|.|TRBJ2-1|TRBV28
CGSGGAVGQGEQFF
TGTGGATCCGGGGGCGCGGTAGGTCAGGGTGAGCAGTTCTTC
>TRBD2|.|TRBJ2-7|TRBV2
CASSVEGGAYEQYF
TGTGCCAGCAGTGTGGAGGGAGGGGCGTACGAGCAGTACTTC
>TRBD1|once|TRBJ2-3|TRBV7-9
CASSRRQGVADTQYF
TGTGCCAGCAGCCGACGACAGGGTGTGGCAGATACGCAGTATTTT
>.|.|TRBJ2-1|TRBV6-5
CASWGALRGNEQFF
TGTGCCAGCTGGGGGGCTTTACGAGGCAATGAGCAGTTCTTC
>.|.|TRBJ1-2|TRBV15
CATSGHNSYGYTF
TGTGCCACCAGCGGACACAATTCCTATGGCTACACCTTC
>.|.|TRBJ2-7|TRBV5-1
CASSLARGSFQPGLSYEQYF
TGCGCCAGCAGCTTGGCCAGGGGCAGCTTCCAGCCCGGCCTCTCCTACGAGCAGTACTTC
>TRBD1|.|TRBJ2-5|TRBV10-3
CAISRGTGYMETQYF
TGTGCCATCAGCCGCGGGACAGGGTATATGGAGACCCAGTACTTC
>.|.|TRBJ2-7|TRBV28
CASSGGGRGYEQYF
TGTGCCAGCAGTGGGGGCGGGAGAGGCTACGAGCAGTACTTC
>.|.|TRBJ1-1|TRBV5-1
CASSYGGLEDTEAFF
TGCGCCAGCAGCTACGGGGGACTTGAAGACACTGAAGCTTTCTTT
>.|few|TRBJ1-2|TRBV4-2
CASSQEDVRGYGYTF
TGTGCCAGCAGCCAAGAAGACGTGCGGGGCTATGGCTACACCTTC
>TRBD2|.|TRBJ2-7|TRBV28
CASRLGREYEQYF
TGTGCCAGTAGGTTAGGGAGGGAGTACGAGCAGTACTTC
>TRBD2|few|TRBJ2-1|TRBV7-9
CASSLLSSGNNEQFF
TGTGCCAGCAGCTTACTGTCTAGCGGTAACAATGAGCAGTTCTTC
>.|.|TRBJ2-2|TRBV7-2
CASSLPALRELFF
TGTGCCAGCAGCTTACCGGCCCTTAGGGAGCTGTTTTTT
>TRBD2|.|TRBJ2-1|TRBV30
CAWSPGGLAGTHNEQFF
TGTGCCTGGAGCCCGGGGGGACTAGCGGGAACCCACAATGAGCAGTTCTTC
>TRBD2|.|TRBJ2-1|TRBV18
CASSPMRLANNNEQFF
TGTGCCAGCTCACCAATGAGACTAGCGAATAACAATGAGCAGTTCTTC
>TRBD1|.|TRBJ2-3|TRBV4-1
CASSQSRDRPADTQYF
TGCGCCAGCAGCCAAAGCCGGGACAGGCCCGCAGATACGCAGTATTTT
>TRBD2|.|TRBJ2-1|TRBV5-1
CASSFTGSLAGDNEQFF
TGCGCCAGCAGCTTCACAGGGTCACTAGCGGGAGACAATGAGCAGTTCTTC
>TRBD2|few|TRBJ2-3|TRBV5-8
CASSLALIAGVKDTQYF
TGTGCCAGCAGCTTGGCTCTCATAGCGGGAGTGAAGGATACGCAGTATTTT
>.|.|TRBJ2-1|TRBV28
CASSRTLDSYNEQFF
TGTGCCAGCAGCCGAACACTAGATTCCTACAATGAGCAGTTCTTC
>TRBD2|.|TRBJ2-7|TRBV7-9
CASRKGRGSDSYEQYF
TGTGCCAGCAGAAAGGGGCGGGGGAGCGACTCCTACGAGCAGTACTTC
>.|.|TRBJ2-7|TRBV9
CASSSVVDGASEQYF
TGTGCCAGCAGCTCAGTAGTAGATGGAGCCAGCGAGCAGTACTTC
>TRBD2|.|TRBJ2-1|TRBV28
CASSLSLAGGPYNEQFF
TGTGCCAGCAGTTTGTCCCTAGCGGGAGGGCCGTACAATGAGCAGTTCTTC
>TRBD1|once|TRBJ2-7|TRBV19
CASRTWTGANKQYF
TGTGCCAGTAGAACTTGGACAGGGGCAAACAAGCAGTACTTC
>TRBD2|.|TRBJ2-3|TRBV5-1
CASSRLAGTDTQYF
TGCGCCAGCAGTAGGCTAGCGGGCACAGATACGCAGTATTTT
>.|once|TRBJ2-5|TRBV7-7
CASGGQGGETQYF
TGTGCCAGCGGTGGTCAGGGCGGAGAGACCCAGTACTTC
>TRBD2|.|TRBJ2-2|TRBV2
CASSRTSGRVVGTGELFF
TGTGCCAGCAGTCGGACTAGCGGGAGGGTGGTCGGCACCGGGGAGCTGTTTTTT
>TRBD2|.|TRBJ2-5|TRBV25-1
CASSDMGEGSQETQYF
TGTGCCAGCAGTGATATGGGGGAGGGTTCGCAAGAGACCCAGTACTTC
>.|many|TRBJ2-3|TRBV4-2
CASSGAESTDTQYF
TGTGCCAGCAGCGGAGCGGAAAGCACAGATACGCAGTATTTT